Sequencing of this T cell receptor beta chain was carried out in a study of T cells in Graves' hyperthyroidism and ophthalmopathy. In the study overall: Specimen type is peripheral blood, collected at initial diagnosis prior to any treatment.

Study-level results: Most thyroid clonotypes expanded above 0.001 were also detected in blood.

Amplified regions were TCR beta CDR3 sequences from RNA transcripts. A set of HTBI primers served as the primers for a first-round RT-PCR of the TCR CDR3. TCRdb recomputed calls from the multiplex PCR reads with MiXCR, one row per CDR3 protein. The sample lists some 490,000 distinct CDR3 sequences; more than 15% were seen once. The trim removed 5 bases at V and 4 bases at J, leaving 11 bases unmatched. This CDR3 has 16 residues. Germline loops: CDR1 DFQATT, CDR2 SNEGSKA (reference sequence). Exclusion followed for patients with uncontrolled infection, other autoimmune disease, pregnancy or lactation. The PBMCs were taken from about 10 ml of fresh peripheral blood. This clonotype came up a few times. Its antigen is not identified.

This TCR was recovered from a woman in her thirties with Graves' ophthalmopathy. The sequencing input was blood. This chain links TRBV20-1 with TRBJ2-2; the match to TRBD1 covers 9 bases. DNA for the CDR3: TGCAGTGCTTGCCGGGACAGGGATCTTATCACCGGGGAGCTGTTTTTT. This codes for CSACRDRDLITGELFF.